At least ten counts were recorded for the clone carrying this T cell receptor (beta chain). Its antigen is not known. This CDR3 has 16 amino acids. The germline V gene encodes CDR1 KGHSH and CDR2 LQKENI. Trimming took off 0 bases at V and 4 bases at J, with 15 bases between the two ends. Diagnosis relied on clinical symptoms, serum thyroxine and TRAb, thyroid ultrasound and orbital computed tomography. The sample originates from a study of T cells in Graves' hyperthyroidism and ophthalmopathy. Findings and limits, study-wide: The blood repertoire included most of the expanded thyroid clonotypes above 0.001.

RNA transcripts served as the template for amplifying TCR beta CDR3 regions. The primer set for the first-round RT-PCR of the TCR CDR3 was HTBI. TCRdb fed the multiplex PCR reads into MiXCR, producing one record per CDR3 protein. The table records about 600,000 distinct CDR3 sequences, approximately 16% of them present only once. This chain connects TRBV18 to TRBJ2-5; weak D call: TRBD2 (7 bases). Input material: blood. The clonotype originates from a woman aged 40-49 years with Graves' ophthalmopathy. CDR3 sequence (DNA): TGTGCCAGCTCACCACCGGGGGCAGCGGGGCGAGAGACCCAGTACTTC. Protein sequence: CASSPPGAAGRETQYF.